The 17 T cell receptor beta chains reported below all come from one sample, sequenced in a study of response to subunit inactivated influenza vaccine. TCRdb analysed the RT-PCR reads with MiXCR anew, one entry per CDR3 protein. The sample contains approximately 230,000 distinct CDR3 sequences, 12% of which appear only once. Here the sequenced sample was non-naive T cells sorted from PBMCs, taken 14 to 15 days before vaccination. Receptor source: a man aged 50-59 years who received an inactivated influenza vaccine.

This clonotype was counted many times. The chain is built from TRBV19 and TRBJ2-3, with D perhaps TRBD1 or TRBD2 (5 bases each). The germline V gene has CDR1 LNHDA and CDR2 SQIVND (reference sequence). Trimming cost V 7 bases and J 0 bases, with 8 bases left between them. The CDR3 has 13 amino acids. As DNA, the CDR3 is TGTGCCAGTAAGGGACCGAGCACAGATACGCAGTATTTT. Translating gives CASKGPSTDTQYF.

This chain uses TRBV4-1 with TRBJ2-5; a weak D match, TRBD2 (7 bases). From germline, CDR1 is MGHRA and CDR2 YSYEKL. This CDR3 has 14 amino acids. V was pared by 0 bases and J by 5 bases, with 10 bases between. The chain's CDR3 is CASSQEGGLETQYF. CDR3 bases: TGCGCCAGCAGCCAAGAGGGGGGGCTGGAGACCCAGTACTTC.

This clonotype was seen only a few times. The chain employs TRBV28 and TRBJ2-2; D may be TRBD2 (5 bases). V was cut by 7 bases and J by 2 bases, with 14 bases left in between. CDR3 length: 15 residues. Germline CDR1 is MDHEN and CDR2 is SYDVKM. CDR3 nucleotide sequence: TGTGCCAGCATCGAAATAAGCGGCAACACCGGGGAGCTGTTTTTT. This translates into CASIEISGNTGELFF.

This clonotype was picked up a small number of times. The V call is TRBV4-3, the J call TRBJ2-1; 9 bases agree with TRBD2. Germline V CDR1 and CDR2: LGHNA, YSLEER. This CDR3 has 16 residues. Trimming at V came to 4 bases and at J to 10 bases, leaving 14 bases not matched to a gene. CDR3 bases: TGCGCCAGCAGCCCCTCAATACTCCTAGCGGGAAACGAGCAGTTCTTC. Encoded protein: CASSPSILLAGNEQFF.

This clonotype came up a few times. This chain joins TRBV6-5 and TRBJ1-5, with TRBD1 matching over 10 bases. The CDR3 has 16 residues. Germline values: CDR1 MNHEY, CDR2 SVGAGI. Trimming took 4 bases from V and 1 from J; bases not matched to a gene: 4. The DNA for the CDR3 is TGTGCCAGCAGTTTGGACAGGGGGGGGAGCAATCAGCCCCAGCATTTT. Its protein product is CASSLDRGGSNQPQHF.

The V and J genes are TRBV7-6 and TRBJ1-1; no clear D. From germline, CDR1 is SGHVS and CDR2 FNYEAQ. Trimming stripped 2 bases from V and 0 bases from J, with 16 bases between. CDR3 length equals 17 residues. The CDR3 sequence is CASSLQKKDAMNTEAFF. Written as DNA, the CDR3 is TGTGCCAGCAGCTTACAGAAGAAGGATGCCATGAACACTGAAGCTTTCTTT.

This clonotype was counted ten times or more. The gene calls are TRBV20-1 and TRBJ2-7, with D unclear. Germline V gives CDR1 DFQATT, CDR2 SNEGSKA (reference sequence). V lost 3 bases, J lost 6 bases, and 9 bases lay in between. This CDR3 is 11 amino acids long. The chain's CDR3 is CSASLAREQYF. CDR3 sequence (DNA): TGCAGTGCTAGTTTGGCTCGCGAGCAGTACTTC.

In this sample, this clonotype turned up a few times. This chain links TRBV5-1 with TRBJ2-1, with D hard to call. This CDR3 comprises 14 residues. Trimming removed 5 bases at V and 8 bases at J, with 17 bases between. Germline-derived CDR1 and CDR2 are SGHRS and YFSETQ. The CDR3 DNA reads TGCGCCAGCAGAGTATCCGACAATAAGTATGAGCAGTTCTTC. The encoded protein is CASRVSDNKYEQFF.

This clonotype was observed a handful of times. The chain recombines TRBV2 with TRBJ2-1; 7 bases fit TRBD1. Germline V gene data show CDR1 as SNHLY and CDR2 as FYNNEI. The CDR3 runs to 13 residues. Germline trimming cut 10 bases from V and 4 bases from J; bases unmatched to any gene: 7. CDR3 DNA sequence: TGTGCCATCGACAGGGCGAAATACAATGAGCAGTTCTTC. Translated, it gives CAIDRAKYNEQFF.

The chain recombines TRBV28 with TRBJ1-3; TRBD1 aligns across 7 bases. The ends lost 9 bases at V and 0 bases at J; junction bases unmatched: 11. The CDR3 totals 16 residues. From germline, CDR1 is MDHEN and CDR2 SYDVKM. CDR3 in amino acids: CASIRQGLISGNTIYF. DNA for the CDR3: TGTGCCAGTATCCGACAGGGCCTTATCTCTGGAAACACCATATATTTT. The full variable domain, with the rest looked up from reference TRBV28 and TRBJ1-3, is DVKVTQSSRYLVKRTGEKVFLECVQDMDHENMFWYRQDPGLGLRLIYFSYDVKMKEKGDIPEGYSVSREKKERFSLILESASTNQTSMYLCASIRQGLISGNTIYFGEGSWLTVV.

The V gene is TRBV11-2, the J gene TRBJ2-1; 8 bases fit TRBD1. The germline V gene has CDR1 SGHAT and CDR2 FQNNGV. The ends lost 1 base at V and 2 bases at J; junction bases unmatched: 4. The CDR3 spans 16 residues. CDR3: CASSLGQGATYNEQFF. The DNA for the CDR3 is TGTGCCAGCAGCTTAGGGCAGGGGGCTACCTACAATGAGCAGTTCTTC.

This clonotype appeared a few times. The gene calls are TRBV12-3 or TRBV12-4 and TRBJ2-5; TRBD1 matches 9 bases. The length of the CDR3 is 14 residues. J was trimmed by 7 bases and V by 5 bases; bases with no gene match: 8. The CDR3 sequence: CASSGTGSGGTQYF. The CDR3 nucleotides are TGTGCCAGCAGTGGGACAGGGTCCGGAGGGACCCAGTACTTC.

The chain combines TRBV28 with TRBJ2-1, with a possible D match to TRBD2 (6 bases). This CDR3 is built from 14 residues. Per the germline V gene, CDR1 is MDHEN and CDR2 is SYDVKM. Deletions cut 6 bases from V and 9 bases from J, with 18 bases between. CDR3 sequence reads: CASRQGPRGGEQFF. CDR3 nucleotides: TGTGCCAGCAGACAAGGTCCGCGGGGAGGTGAGCAGTTCTTC.

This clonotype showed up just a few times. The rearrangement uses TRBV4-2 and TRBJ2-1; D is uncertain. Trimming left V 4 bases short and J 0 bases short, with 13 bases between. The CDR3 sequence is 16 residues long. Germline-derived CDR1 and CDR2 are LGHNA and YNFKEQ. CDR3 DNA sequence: TGTGCCAGCAGCCCCGGGCAGTATAGCTCCTACAATGAGCAGTTCTTC. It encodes CASSPGQYSSYNEQFF.

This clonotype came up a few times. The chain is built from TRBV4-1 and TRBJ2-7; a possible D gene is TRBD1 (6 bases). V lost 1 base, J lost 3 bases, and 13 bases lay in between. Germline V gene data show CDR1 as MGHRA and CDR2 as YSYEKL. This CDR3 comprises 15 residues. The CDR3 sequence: CASSQVPGEVYEQYF. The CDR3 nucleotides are TGCGCCAGCAGCCAAGTACCAGGGGAAGTCTACGAGCAGTACTTC.

CDR3 nucleotide sequence: TGCAGTGCTAGAGATTTGGGGACGGTACGCACAGATACGCAGTATTTT. It encodes CSARDLGTVRTDTQYF. This sequence joins TRBV20-1 and TRBJ2-3, with D perhaps TRBD1 or TRBD2 (5 bases each). This CDR3 is 16 amino acids long. CDR1 DFQATT and CDR2 SNEGSKA come from the germline V gene (reference sequence). Trimming removed 0 bases from V and 1 base from J, with 14 bases in between.

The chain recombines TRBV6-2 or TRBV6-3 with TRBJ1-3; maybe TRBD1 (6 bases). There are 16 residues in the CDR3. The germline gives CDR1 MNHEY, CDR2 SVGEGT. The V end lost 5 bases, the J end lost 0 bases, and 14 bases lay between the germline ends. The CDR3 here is CASSHMDSFSGNTIYF. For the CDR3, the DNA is TGTGCCAGCAGTCATATGGACAGCTTCTCTGGAAACACCATATATTTT.